The 14 T cell receptor beta chains below come from one sample, sequenced in a study of T cell responses to AZD1222 COVID-19 vaccine. The table came from immunoSEQ multiplex PCR; TCRdb's copy has only in-frame clones and leaves some out. The sample carries about 140,000 clones, about 91% recorded once. The sequencing here drew on peripheral blood, taken on day 0 of AZD1222 vaccination. The receptors shown here come from an adult in good health.

The chain carries TRBV6-1 and TRBJ2-1; 10 nucleotides line up with TRBD2. The J segment lost 5 bases and the V segment lost 2 bases, leaving 3 bases of the junction unmatched. Germline V gene sequence: CDR1 MNHNS, CDR2 SASEGT. This CDR3 has 15 amino acids. This CDR3 is CASSETSGDHNEQFF. The CDR3 coding sequence is TGTGCCAGCAGTGAAACTAGCGGGGATCACAATGAGCAGTTCTTC.

The chain combines TRBV18 with TRBJ1-4, with 7 nucleotides matching TRBD1. Germline trimming cut 3 bases from V and 4 bases from J; bases unmatched to any gene: 2. Germline CDR1 reads KGHSH; CDR2 reads LQKENI. This CDR3 has 14 amino acids. The CDR3 protein is CASSPDRLNEKLFF. CDR3 DNA sequence: TGTGCCAGCTCACCGGACAGGCTTAATGAAAAACTGTTTTTT.

The chain uses TRBV5-4 and TRBJ1-1; 7 bases fit TRBD1. Unmatched junction bases numbered 4, after V lost 0 bases and J lost 5 bases. The CDR3 is 14 amino acids. In germline, CDR1 is SGHNT, CDR2 YYREEE (reference sequence). DNA for the CDR3: TGTGCCAGCAGCTTGGCTGACAGGGATACTGAAGCTTTCTTT. Translated, it gives CASSLADRDTEAFF.

The V and J genes are TRBV28 and TRBJ2-7, with TRBD1 matching 8 bases. The ends lost 2 bases at V and 1 base at J; junction bases unmatched: 7. Germline values: CDR1 MDHEN, CDR2 SYDVKM. This CDR3 contains 16 residues. The CDR3 spells CASSLSPQGASYEQYF. The CDR3 nucleotides read TGTGCCAGCAGTTTAAGCCCCCAGGGGGCGTCCTACGAGCAGTACTTC.

The chain employs TRBV28 and TRBJ2-3; D uncertain. Germline V gives CDR1 MDHEN, CDR2 SYDVKM. The CDR3 totals 16 residues. The V end lost 5 bases, the J end lost 10 bases, and 25 bases lay between the germline ends. CDR3 DNA: TGTGCCAGCAGTCCCCTAAGGCCTCCATTTTCGGTAGCGCAGTATTTT. Translated, it gives CASSPLRPPFSVAQYF.

The V gene is TRBV27, the J gene TRBJ1-1, with a weak D call TRBD1 (5 bases). Germline V gives CDR1 MNHEY, CDR2 SMNVEV (reference sequence). The CDR3 is 14 residues long. Deletions cut 6 bases from V and 1 base from J, with 12 bases between. Here the CDR3 DNA reads TGTGCCAGCAGAAGGGGACGGGAGAACACTGAAGCTTTCTTT. This gives the protein CASRRGRENTEAFF.

The chain employs TRBV6-4 and TRBJ2-7, with no clear D. The V gene lost 10 bases and the J gene lost 4 bases, with 11 bases spanning the gap. Germline loops: CDR1 MRHNA, CDR2 SNTAGT. The CDR3 has 11 residues. CDR3 nucleotides: TGTGCCACCCGACCTAGATACGAGCAGTACTTC. Protein product: CATRPRYEQYF.

The rearrangement uses TRBV6-5 and TRBJ1-3; D uncertain. The CDR3 spans 14 residues. The germline V gene has CDR1 MNHEY and CDR2 SVGAGI. V lost 4 bases to trimming and J lost 6 bases, with 13 bases between them. The CDR3 spells CASSSPLTLNTIYF. The CDR3 DNA reads as TGTGCCAGCAGTTCCCCCCTCACGCTAAACACCATATATTTT.

CDR3 in DNA: TGTGCCAGCAGCTTACAAGCCCCGGTGGATACGCAGTATTTT. This gives the protein CASSLQAPVDTQYF. This rearrangement joins TRBV5-6 to TRBJ2-3; D is ambiguous. The CDR3 contains 14 residues. Germline V gives CDR1 SGHDT, CDR2 YYEEEE. V was clipped by 2 bases and J by 6 bases, with 13 bases between them. Full variable domain (outside the CDR3, taken from reference TRBV5-6 and TRBJ2-3): DAGVTQSPTHLIKTRGQQVTLRCSPKSGHDTVSWYQQALGQGPQFIFQYYEEEERQRGNFPDRFSGHQFPNYSSELNVNALLLGDSALYLCASSLQAPVDTQYFGPGTRLTVL.

J is TRBJ1-1 and V is TRBV20-1; D is unresolved. The germline V gene encodes CDR1 DFQATT and CDR2 SNEGSKA (reference sequence). This CDR3 has 19 residues. Trimming cost V 6 bases and J 1 base, with 30 bases left between them. CDR3 sequence: CSASRALRTNGLKNTEAFF. CDR3 bases: TGCAGTGCAAGTCGGGCCCTAAGAACGAACGGGCTTAAGAACACTGAAGCTTTCTTT.

The rearrangement links TRBV9 to TRBJ2-3, with TRBD1 as a possible D gene (5 bases). This CDR3 spans 15 amino acids. The germline V gene has CDR1 SGDLS and CDR2 YYNGEE. The V and J ends lost 0 bases and 1 base respectively, with 9 bases between them. The CDR3 sequence: CASSVAPTGTDTQYF. In DNA form, the CDR3 reads TGTGCCAGCAGCGTAGCTCCGACAGGCACAGATACGCAGTATTTT.

This rearrangement joins TRBV4-1 to TRBJ1-1, with a tentative D call TRBD1 (6 bases). Germline lookup yields CDR1 MGHRA and CDR2 YSYEKL. V lost 2 bases, J lost 4 bases, and 14 bases lay in between. The CDR3 contains 15 residues. The CDR3 loop reads CASSQRRQGTTEAFF. CDR3 in DNA: TGCGCCAGCAGCCAAAGGCGTCAGGGGACCACTGAAGCTTTCTTT.

The gene calls are TRBV7-9 and TRBJ1-2, with TRBD1 matching 9 bases. Germline CDR1 SEHNR, CDR2 FQNEAQ (reference sequence). V shed 4 bases and J 6 bases; nucleotides not matched to a gene: 6. The CDR3 is 14 amino acids. Written as DNA, the CDR3 is TGTGCCAGCAGCTCCGGGACAGGGATCCATGGCTACACCTTC. It yields the protein CASSSGTGIHGYTF.

V usage is TRBV7-2 and J usage is TRBJ1-2; tentatively, D is TRBD1 (5 bases). Germline-derived CDR1 and CDR2 are SGHTA and FQGNSA. This CDR3 region has 16 residues. The V end was cut by 4 bases, the J end by 2 bases, with 17 bases between. The DNA for the CDR3 is TGTGCCAGCAGCTCAACTCCCGGGACTTTCAACTATGGCTACACCTTC. Its translation is CASSSTPGTFNYGYTF.